This TCR beta chain was retrieved from a study of cytomegalovirus exposure and HLA in healthy donors (dated by TCRdb to 2016 to 2017). General notes on the study: In an earlier analysis of approximately 500 of the donors, 276 Gb of sequence data and 90 million to 120 million unique TCR beta sequences from 180 million or so T cells were reported. The genetic ancestry cluster associated with self-reported Caucasian donors included approximately 85% of the roughly 400 genotyped donors. Rather than drawing on any new phenotypic data, the later analysis identified candidate immune exposures from TCR beta sequences and the way those sequences occurred across donors. In addition to the first cohort of approximately 670 subjects, a separate validation cohort of approximately 130 different subjects was used. To predict cytomegalovirus infection status, the study combined high-throughput TCR immunosequencing, statistical association of individual TCRs with disease status, and machine learning. The study aimed to test whether cataloging public T cell receptors could reveal signatures of past pathogen exposure. The study profiled the T cell repertoires of around 700 subjects by immunosequencing and related them to cytomegalovirus serostatus. Class I and class II HLA loci were covered by the typing at four-digit resolution. Donor age, sex, ethnicity and CMV serostatus were compiled together with the repertoire data. The number of typed donors differed by locus: about 620-630 for A, B, C, DRB1 and DQB1; some 540 for DQA1; fewer than 610 for DPA1; and about 470 for DPB1. In a later genetic analysis, genome-wide SNP genotypes for about 55% of the roughly 670 donors were used, and that subset was treated as a discovery cohort. In a later analysis, previously published TCR beta repertoires from 666 donors were re-analyzed and high-resolution HLA genotyping was added so that TCR occurrence patterns could be studied. Among about 410 genotyped donors of the cohort, an average of roughly 230,000 unique TCR beta nucleotide sequences was sequenced per donor, of which roughly 17% were non-productive. To decide whether each TCR beta V gene segment behaved as functional or pseudogenic, an earlier analysis of some 540 of the donors relied on high-throughput TCR beta sequencing. All discovery cohort repertoires had been generated on a single sequencing platform. Because of strong linkage in the cohort, roughly five DR-DQ haplotypes were treated as single units for association and clustering. Around 330 gigabases of sequencing data and roughly 81 million unique TCR sequences made up an early release that covered several hundred HLA-typed donors. The paper as a whole reports these results and caveats: A further reported finding was that TCR beta sequences accurately predicted the HLA-A and HLA-B alleles for most subjects in the first cohort. A later analysis reported that several top co-occurrence clusters appeared linked to parvovirus B19, influenza, CMV and Epstein-Barr virus. The study gave a list of about 150 TCR beta chains associated with cytomegalovirus. Immune exposure information for the cohort was limited to CMV serostatus. A later genetic analysis reported fewer N-insertions in productive TCRs among donors in an Asian-associated ancestry cluster than the approximately 670-donor mean. A later genetic analysis associated a missense DCLRE1C variant with V-gene and J-gene trimming of TCR beta chains, and an independent cohort replicated the association. Some IMGT-functional V segments, including TRBV6-2 and TRBV6-3, could not be told apart with the 87-base-pair reads, so those segments were excluded. In a later analysis, HLA-associated TCR beta chains showed more clonal expansion and lower generation probabilities than non-associated chains that were equally common. According to a later analysis, TCR association rates differed among HLA loci, with DRB1 alleles showing the most associated TCRs and HLA-C alleles showing the fewest. The earlier analysis of some 540 of the donors excluded some 16 rarely observed V segments, including chromosome 9 orphons, because counts were too low. The classifier was reported to diagnose cytomegalovirus status with high specificity and sensitivity in both the original and validation cohorts. While some public TCRs were present in many individuals, most TCR sequences turned up only very rarely across donors. In this cohort, only TCR beta chains were sequenced, and detectable features were limited by the absence of alpha or paired-chain data. In an earlier analysis of about 600 of the donors, most TCR beta V segments appeared in productive rearrangements about 87% or about 30% of the time, broadly matching IMGT annotations. Linkage disequilibrium might explain the correlated functional status among segregating V segments, but an unknown experimental factor could not be ruled out. It was suggested by the authors that the approach could potentially be generalized to other disease states and immunological phenotypes. Strong co-occurrence of HLA alleles, especially DR and DQ, made assigning TCR associations to individual alleles difficult. HLA typing was unavailable for some donors at each locus, so association tests used only the typed subset. Roughly uniform sequencing depth across donors was assumed in presence/absence analyses, although this assumption may not hold. A cluster of highly shared sequence variants was judged likely to represent a technical artifact of the sequencing pipeline. Specific HLA alleles were associated with more than 15,000 TCR beta sequences at a false discovery rate of 0.05 in a later analysis. A later analysis found that most CMV-associated TCR beta chains appeared HLA-restricted, with HLA associations seemingly driven largely by CMV exposure. In vitro tests confirmed that a few of the cytomegalovirus-associated TCR beta chains recognize cytomegalovirus antigens.

Measured from the cysteine to the phenylalanine, the CDR3 is 15 residues long. Only the CDR3 DNA stays, 45 bases, in frame from base 1. For this chain, trimming is 6 bases at the V end and 8 bases at the J end, and the number of junction bases without a gene match is 11. CDR1 and CDR2 are drawn from the germline V gene: SGHVS, FNYEAQ. The cohort was made up of under 800 healthy bone marrow donors. At the time of sampling, all cohort members were nominally healthy, though unrecorded immune exposures were likely present. Of the 700 or so cohort members, about 290 had a positive CMV serostatus and 350 to 450 had a negative one, while no CMV serostatus was recorded for the donor. Every donor gave a peripheral blood sample, and the peripheral blood mononuclear cells from that sample were used for TCR beta sequencing. Genomic DNA extraction from the blood cell samples was performed with the Qiagen DNeasy Blood Extraction Kit.

Worth noting for this clone: Its binding antigen is unknown. Per-base qualities were not stored, and no clone one base away is much larger.

Preparation of the library involved the immunoSEQ multiplex PCR assay. For the multiplex PCR, a mixture combining 60 forward primers for TCR Vbeta segments and 13 reverse primers for TCR Jbeta segments was used. A multiplex PCR assay on genomic DNA amplified the CDR3 region of rearranged TCR beta genes. The amplified TCR beta libraries were sequenced on the Illumina HiSeq System as 87-base-pair reads. The original methods were these. Across the 640 or so repertoires, a later analysis counted 80 million or so unique TCR beta chains, 9.5 million to 13 million of which were shared by at least two donors. To remove PCR and sequencing errors, raw reads were error-corrected and collapsed into unique sequences using a nearest-neighbor algorithm that merged closely related sequences. To assign V, D and J gene segments, CDR3 sequences were aligned to IMGT reference sequences. Each retained sequence needed at least a six-nucleotide match to both a V gene segment and a J gene segment. Rearrangements were called productive when the CDR3 lacked stop codons and stayed in frame with V and J; all others were non-productive. Following IMGT convention, CDR3 was defined as the stretch from the second conserved V-encoded cysteine to the conserved J-encoded phenylalanine. In an earlier analysis of approximately 590 of the donors, sequences lacking an unambiguous match to a single V gene segment were excluded. An earlier analysis of 587 of the donors classified V segments as functional when productive rearrangements were above 56.7% and as segregating when the standard deviation between donors was above 5%. A statistical classification framework was developed to diagnose cytomegalovirus status using the catalog of TCR beta chain sequences. A later analysis assigned V and J genes by comparing TCR nucleotide sequences with IMGT/GENE-DB human TR gene sequences. In a later analysis, CDR3 sequences and most-parsimonious VDJ recombination scenarios were assigned using the TCRdist pipeline. In a later analysis, every TCR beta chain was defined by the combination of its CDR3 amino acid sequence and its V-gene family, and reads without a unique V-gene family were dropped. To address suspected cross-contamination and a sequencing artifact, a later analysis removed roughly 640 highly shared, low-generation-probability nucleotide sequences. In a later analysis, a clonal expansion index for each public chain was calculated from normalized within-repertoire ranks of inferred template counts. In a later analysis, generation probabilities were computed using a VDJ recombination model fitted to out-of-frame rearrangements, and the results were checked against IGoR. In a later analysis, hypergeometric tests were used to score TCR-TCR, TCR-HLA and TCR-CMV co-occurrence, with a repertoire-size bias correction applied to TCR pairs. In a later analysis, false discovery rates were estimated by permuting HLA or CMV assignments 20 times. In a later analysis, co-occurring TCRs were grouped using DBSCAN, and TCRdist sequence similarity was added for clustering within HLA-allele-positive subsets. Repertoires with fewer than 30,000 or more than 120,000 public chains were left out of co-occurrence clustering, as were five repertoires with anomalous nucleotide sharing. Held by TCRdb, this immuneACCESS table contains in-frame sequences only and omits some clones. Under half of the omission traces to an unresolved V gene where checked; the cause of the rest is unknown. The D gene and trimming were derived from the DNA, and the V and J assignments and clone size from that table. This sample gives about 94,000 clones in total; approximately 77% of them show up just once. 10% of the sample rests with the top ten.

The receptor was isolated from a human donor in good health. The V and J genes are TRBV7-6 and TRBJ2-1; TRBD2 agrees with 9 junctional bases. Material for sequencing was PBMCs. The CDR3 protein: CASRLIAGESYEQFF. The DNA sequence follows: TGTGCCAGCAGACTTATAGCGGGAGAGAGCTATGAGCAGTTCTTC.